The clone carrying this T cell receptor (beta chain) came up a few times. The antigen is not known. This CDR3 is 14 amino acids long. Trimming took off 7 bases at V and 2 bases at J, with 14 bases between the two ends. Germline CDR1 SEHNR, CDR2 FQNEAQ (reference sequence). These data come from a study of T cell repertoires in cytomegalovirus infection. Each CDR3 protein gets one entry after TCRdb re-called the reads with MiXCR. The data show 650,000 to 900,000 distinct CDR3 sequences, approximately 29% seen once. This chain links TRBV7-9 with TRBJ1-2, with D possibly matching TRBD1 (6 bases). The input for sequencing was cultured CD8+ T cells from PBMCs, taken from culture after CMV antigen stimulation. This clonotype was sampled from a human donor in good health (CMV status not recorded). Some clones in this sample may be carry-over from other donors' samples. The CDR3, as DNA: TGTGCCAGCACCGAACAGGGCCGCAACTATGGCTACACCTTC. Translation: CASTEQGRNYGYTF.